Included here is one T cell receptor beta chain sequence, with context. Trimming pared 4 bases from V and 3 bases from J, leaving 13 bases between. The CDR3 spans 15 residues. Germline V lookup: CDR1 SGHKS, CDR2 YYEKEE (reference sequence). These data come from a study of blood T cell repertoires in COVID-19. Looking at the study overall: Sites in the United States, Italy and Spain provided acute and convalescent COVID-19 samples. PBMCs, B-cell-depleted T cells, or T cells provided the cDNA or gDNA that made up the material.

Under the authors' procedure: Amplification with reference gene primers provided the estimates of nucleated cell counts. Using immunoSEQ multiplex PCR, the repertoire was profiled, and TCRdb retains in-frame clones only, with some absent. V, J and clone size derive from that table, while D and trimming were established from the DNA sequence. This sample has under 150,000 clones, with 70% to 90% found just once. The rearrangement links TRBV5-5 to TRBJ2-2, with a tentative D call TRBD2 (6 bases). The source material was peripheral blood. This TCR derives from a human donor in a cohort sampled during active COVID-19. DNA of the CDR3: TGTGCCAGCAGCCCCCGGGACTCCTACACCGGGGAGCTGTTTTTT. Its protein product is CASSPRDSYTGELFF.